This T cell receptor (beta chain) is drawn from a study of control samples from healthy donors and cancer patients. Sequencing used immunoSEQ multiplex PCR; TCRdb keeps in-frame clones, though not all of them. Among 89,000 or so clones listed, approximately 89% were seen once. CDR1 SGHRS and CDR2 YFSETQ come from the germline V gene. The CDR3 contains 13 residues. J was trimmed by 6 bases and V by 4 bases; bases with no gene match: 2. This receptor was obtained from a man aged 45-60 years in good health. This sequence joins TRBV5-1 and TRBJ1-4; 8 bases agree with TRBD1. The material sequenced was blood. CDR3 protein: CASSLGQDEKLFF. For the CDR3, the DNA is TGCGCCAGCAGCCTGGGACAGGATGAAAAACTGTTTTTT.